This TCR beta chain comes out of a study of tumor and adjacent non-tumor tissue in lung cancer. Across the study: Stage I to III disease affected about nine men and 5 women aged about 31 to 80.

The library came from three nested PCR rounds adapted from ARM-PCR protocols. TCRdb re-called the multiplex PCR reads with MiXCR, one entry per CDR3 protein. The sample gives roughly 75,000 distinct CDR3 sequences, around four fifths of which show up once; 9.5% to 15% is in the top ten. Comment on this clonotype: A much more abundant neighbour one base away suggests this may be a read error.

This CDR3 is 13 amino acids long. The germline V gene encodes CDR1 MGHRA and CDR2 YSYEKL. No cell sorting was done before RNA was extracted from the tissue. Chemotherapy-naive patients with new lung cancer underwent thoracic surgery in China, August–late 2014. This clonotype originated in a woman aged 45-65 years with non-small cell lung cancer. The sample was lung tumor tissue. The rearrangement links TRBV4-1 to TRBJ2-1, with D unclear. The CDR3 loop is CASSQYPYNEKFF. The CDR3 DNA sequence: TGCGCCAGCAGCCAATATCCTTACAATGAGAAGTTCTTC.